The T cell receptor (beta chain) under discussion was sequenced for a study of naive and memory T cell subsets. General study points: Findings for naive and memory subsets could not be checked against ground truth. Possibly reflecting memory cells re-expressing CD45RA, a few larger clonotypes occurred in naive repertoires, especially CD8.

Sequential positive selection took CD4 T cells first, then CD8 T cells. The beta constant-region primer was an equimolar mix of two oligonucleotides covering TRBC1 and TRBC2. The ligated cDNA underwent four PCR rounds using SP2 and nested alpha and beta constant-region primers. A 12-nucleotide UMI and the SP2 primer were added to the cDNA 3' end by oligonucleotide ligation. TCRdb called the UMI-ligation and nested PCR reads again in MiXCR, with one record for every CDR3 protein. The table shows around 100,000 distinct CDR3 sequences, with around 13% occurring only once. With respect to this clonotype: The antigen is undetermined.

This clonotype was obtained from a human donor in good health. The specimen sequenced was naive CD8+ T cells from blood.

The CDR3, as DNA: TGTGCCAGCAGCCCCGGCGGGGACGAGCAGTACTTC. The encoded protein is CASSPGGDEQYF. The rearrangement joins TRBV9 to TRBJ2-7, with D possibly matching TRBD2 (6 bases). Germline-derived CDR1 and CDR2 are SGDLS and YYNGEE. Trimming took 4 bases from V and 5 from J, leaving 10 bases between them. The CDR3 contains 12 residues.